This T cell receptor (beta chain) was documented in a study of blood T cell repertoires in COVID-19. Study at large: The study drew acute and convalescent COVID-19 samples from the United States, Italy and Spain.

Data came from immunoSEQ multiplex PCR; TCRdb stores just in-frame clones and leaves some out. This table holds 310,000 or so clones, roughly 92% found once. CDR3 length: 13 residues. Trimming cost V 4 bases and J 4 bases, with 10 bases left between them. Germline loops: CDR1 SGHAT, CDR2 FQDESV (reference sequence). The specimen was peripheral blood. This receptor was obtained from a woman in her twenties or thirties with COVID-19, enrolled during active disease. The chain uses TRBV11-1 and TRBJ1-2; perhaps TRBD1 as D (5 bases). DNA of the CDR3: TGTGCCAGCAGCTACGACAGCCTCTATGGCTACACCTTC. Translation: CASSYDSLYGYTF.